This T cell receptor beta chain was recorded in a study of blood T cell repertoires in COVID-19. Assay used: immunoSEQ multiplex PCR; TCRdb lists only in-frame clones, some missing. This sample carries about 210,000 clones, 82% of them seen once, and the ten largest clones take about 8%. This clone was observed a handful of times. Those enrolled in Seattle joined during active infection and were followed longitudinally afterward. V shed 3 bases and J shed 8 bases, with 11 bases lying between them. Looked up from germline, CDR1 is MNHNS and CDR2 is SASEGT. The CDR3 consists of 14 residues. Sequencing used peripheral blood. The rearrangement uses TRBV6-1 and TRBJ1-6, with D unclear. This sequence was found in a woman aged 55-75 years with COVID-19, enrolled during active disease. The DNA for the CDR3 is TGTGCCAGCAGTGAGTGGAGGGCTGATTCACCCCTCCACTTT. It encodes CASSEWRADSPLHF.